Below, 32 T cell receptor beta chains from the same sample are listed, as sequenced in a study of shared T cell receptors in the human thymus. Clones were read by immunoSEQ multiplex PCR, and TCRdb kept only the in-frame ones, dropping some. This table holds more than 550,000 clones, approximately 83% found once. These data also featured in a second study, about human thymus T cells.

The sample consisted of thymocytes. The receptors here all came from a girl under two years old with a congenital heart defect.

This chain links TRBV9 with TRBJ2-3; perhaps TRBD1 as D (5 bases). This CDR3 contains 12 residues. V was shortened by 0 bases and J by 6 bases, with 5 bases between the two germline ends. Germline V gene lookup returns CDR1 SGDLS and CDR2 YYNGEE. The CDR3 DNA reads as TGTGCCAGCAGCGTAGACAGGGATACGCAGTATTTT. This encodes CASSVDRDTQYF. Drawing the rest from reference TRBV9 and TRBJ2-3, the complete variable domain is DSGVTQTPKHLITATGQRVTLRCSPRSGDLSVYWYQQSLDQGLQFLIQYYNGEERAKGNILERFSAQQFPDLHSELNLSSLELGDSALYFCASSVDRDTQYFGPGTRLTVL.

This clone has only one observation. The gene calls are TRBV7-8 and TRBJ1-4, with D perhaps matching TRBD1 (6 bases). Germline V gives CDR1 SGHVS, CDR2 FQNEAQ. The CDR3 runs 16 residues. V was pared by 4 bases and J by 5 bases, with 17 bases between. DNA for the CDR3: TGTGCCAGCAGCTCGACCCGGACAGAGGCGAATGAAAAACTGTTTTTT. It yields the protein CASSSTRTEANEKLFF. Variable domain in full (rest from reference TRBV7-8 and TRBJ1-4): GAGVSQSPRYKVAKRGQDVALRCDPISGHVSLFWYQQALGQGPEFLTYFQNEAQLDKSGLPSDRFFAERPEGSVSTLKIQRTQQEDSAVYLCASSSTRTEANEKLFFGSGTQLSVL.

The CDR3 here is CASSYSIRQDGGELFF. The CDR3 bases are TGTGCCAGCAGTTACTCGATACGACAGGACGGCGGGGAGCTGTTTTTT. The chain joins TRBV6-5 to TRBJ2-2, with a tentative D call TRBD1 (6 bases). Germline values: CDR1 MNHEY, CDR2 SVGAGI. The CDR3 is 16 amino acids. Trimming shortened V by 0 bases and J by 7 bases, and 15 bases separated the two germline ends.

The chain is built from TRBV10-2 and TRBJ1-1, with D possibly TRBD1 on 5 matching bases. Germline V lookup: CDR1 WSHSY, CDR2 SAAADI. The CDR3 is 15 amino acids. The germline V and J ends were trimmed by 3 bases and 1 base, with 12 bases remaining between them. The CDR3 reads CASSDDPGGNTEAFF. CDR3 sequence (DNA): TGCGCCAGCAGTGATGACCCGGGGGGGAACACTGAAGCTTTCTTT.

The rearrangement links TRBV7-6 to TRBJ1-4; possible D gene TRBD1, 5 bases. This CDR3 region has 17 residues. V was clipped by 0 bases and J by 7 bases, with 18 bases between them. Germline assignment: CDR1 SGHVS and CDR2 FNYEAQ. The CDR3 coding sequence is TGTGCCAGCAGCTTAGCCCTAGTCGGAGGGGCGGGTGAAAAACTGTTTTTT. It encodes CASSLALVGGAGEKLFF.

This clone was recorded only once. V gene TRBV28 combines with J gene TRBJ1-5, with 9 positions matching TRBD1. The junction had 7 bases not matched to a gene; V was cut back by 2 bases and J by 2 bases. The CDR3 has 17 amino acids. Germline V lookup: CDR1 MDHEN, CDR2 SYDVKM. Here the CDR3 DNA reads TGTGCCAGCAGTTTAGGGGACAGGGTGAAGGGCAATCAGCCCCAGCATTTT. Its translation is CASSLGDRVKGNQPQHF.

This clone has a single count. The rearrangement uses TRBV7-8 and TRBJ1-1; D unresolved. CDR1 is SGHVS and CDR2 is FQNEAQ in the germline V gene. Trimming pared 5 bases from V and 0 bases from J, leaving 13 bases between. The CDR3 has 15 residues. The CDR3 spells CASSPLLRMNTEAFF. The CDR3 nucleotides are TGTGCCAGCAGCCCCCTTTTGAGAATGAACACTGAAGCTTTCTTT.

This clone was found a few times. This chain links TRBV10-1 with TRBJ1-5; tentative D call: TRBD1 (6 bases). The CDR3 length is 15 residues. Germline CDR1 and CDR2: WNHNN and SYGVQD (reference sequence). Trimming removed 1 base at V and 4 bases at J, with 11 bases between. This CDR3 reads CASSELSDRNQPQHF. In DNA, the CDR3 is TGCGCCAGCAGTGAGTTGAGCGACAGGAATCAGCCCCAGCATTTT.

This clone was picked up a small number of times. The chain uses TRBV15 and TRBJ1-5, with 7 bases fitting TRBD1. The germline gives CDR1 LNHNV, CDR2 YYDKDF (reference sequence). This CDR3 comprises 15 residues. V shed 0 bases, J shed 10 bases, and the junction held 9 bases outside the gene matches. The CDR3 spells CATSRDPAGGGPQHF. As DNA, the CDR3 is TGTGCCACCAGCAGAGATCCTGCAGGGGGTGGTCCCCAGCATTTT.

The rearrangement uses TRBV10-3 and TRBJ1-1; tentatively, D is TRBD1 (6 bases). Germline CDR1 is ENHRY and CDR2 is SYGVKD. The CDR3 extends over 12 amino acids. Trimming stripped 10 bases from V and 4 bases from J, with 13 bases between. The DNA of the CDR3 is TGTGCCACCCGGGACACTCTCACTGAAGCTTTCTTT. It encodes CATRDTLTEAFF.

The chain carries TRBV7-9 and TRBJ1-5, with D possibly being TRBD1 (6 bases). Trimming took off 6 bases at V and 3 bases at J, with 12 bases between the two ends. CDR3 length: 14 residues. In germline, CDR1 is SEHNR, CDR2 FQNEAQ (reference sequence). The CDR3 DNA follows: TGTGCCAGCAGGGGTACAGGGTCCAATCAGCCCCAGCATTTT. Its protein is CASRGTGSNQPQHF.

The chain is built from TRBV5-1 and TRBJ1-6, with TRBD1 identical over 7 bases. V was pared by 4 bases and J by 8 bases, with 18 bases of the junction left unmatched. Germline values: CDR1 SGHRS, CDR2 YFSETQ. This CDR3 has 18 amino acids. Here the CDR3 reads CASSHPEGQAGGYSPLHF. In DNA, the CDR3 is TGCGCCAGCAGCCACCCCGAAGGACAGGCAGGGGGGTATTCACCCCTCCACTTT.

V gene TRBV15 combines with J gene TRBJ1-6; unclear D gene. Germline V lookup: CDR1 LNHNV, CDR2 YYDKDF (reference sequence). V was shortened by 0 bases and J by 0 bases, with 12 bases between the two germline ends. The CDR3 sequence is 18 residues long. The CDR3 region has the DNA TGTGCCACCAGCAGAGATTATTCATGGAGCTCCTATAATTCACCCCTCCACTTT. Protein sequence: CATSRDYSWSSYNSPLHF. Full variable domain (missing parts from reference TRBV15 and TRBJ1-6): DAMVIQNPRYQVTQFGKPVTLSCSQTLNHNVMYWYQQKSSQAPKLLFHYYDKDFNNEADTPDNFQSRRPNTSFCFLDIRSPGLGDTAMYLCATSRDYSWSSYNSPLHFGNGTRLTVT.

The CDR3 DNA follows: TGCGCCAGCAGCCAAGGGGCCGGCAGGAGGTTTGGGGCCAACGTCCTGACTTTC. The encoded protein is CASSQGAGRRFGANVLTF. The V call is TRBV4-3, the J call TRBJ2-6; a weak D match, TRBD2 (5 bases). Germline values: CDR1 LGHNA, CDR2 YSLEER. Trimming pared 1 base from V and 3 bases from J, leaving 16 bases between. This CDR3 spans 18 amino acids.

The chain's CDR3 is CASQRWKDMFSEAFF. The CDR3 DNA sequence: TGTGCCAGCCAGAGGTGGAAGGATATGTTCTCCGAAGCTTTCTTT. J is TRBJ1-1 and V is TRBV7-2; the D is unclear. CDR1 and CDR2 from the germline V gene are SGHTA and FQGNSA. V was pared by 8 bases and J by 8 bases, with 24 bases between. The CDR3 spans 15 residues.

The chain is built from TRBV11-2 and TRBJ1-1, with TRBD1 matching 12 bases. The CDR3 loop spans 13 amino acids. The germline V gene has CDR1 SGHAT and CDR2 FQNNGV. Trimming removed 3 bases from V and 11 bases from J; junction bases left unmatched: 4. CDR3 in amino acids: CASSLGQGAGAFF. The DNA of the CDR3 is TGTGCCAGCAGCTTGGGACAGGGGGCGGGGGCTTTCTTT.

This clone was recorded only once. This chain connects TRBV19 to TRBJ1-3, with D perhaps matching TRBD1 (5 bases). The CDR3 length is 13 residues. V was trimmed by 11 bases and J by 7 bases, leaving 18 bases between them. Germline CDR1 is LNHDA and CDR2 is SQIVND (reference sequence). The CDR3 sequence: CAATGLTRNTIYF. The CDR3 DNA sequence: TGTGCCGCTACGGGACTTACAAGGAACACCATATATTTT. Full variable domain (rest looked up from reference TRBV19 and TRBJ1-3): DGGITQSPKYLFRKEGQNVTLSCEQNLNHDAMYWYRQDPGQGLRLIYYSQIVNDFQKGDIAEGYSVSREKKESFPLTVTSAQKNPTAFYLCAATGLTRNTIYFGEGSWLTVV.

Note on this clone: A read error may produce the germline difference seen at one junction end. This chain links TRBV2 with TRBJ1-2; unclear D gene. Germline values: CDR1 SNHLY, CDR2 FYNNEI. CDR3 length: 8 residues. CDR3 nucleotides: TGTGCCAGCAACCAGGATTCCTTC. Its translation is CASNQDSF.

This clone was detected once. The rearrangement links TRBV7-2 to TRBJ1-1; 8 bases agree with TRBD1. With 5 bases clipped from V and 1 base from J, the junction kept 9 bases outside the gene matches. The CDR3 covers 16 residues. From germline, CDR1 is SGHTA and CDR2 FQGNSA. Here the CDR3 reads CASSPQTGEPNTEAFF. In nucleotides, the CDR3 is TGTGCCAGCAGCCCGCAGACAGGGGAGCCGAACACTGAAGCTTTCTTT. Combining the CDR3 with reference TRBV7-2 and TRBJ1-1 gives the whole variable domain GAGVSQSPSNKVTEKGKDVELRCDPISGHTALYWYRQSLGQGLEFLIYFQGNSAPDKSGLPSDRFSAERTGGSVSTLTIQRTQQEDSAVYLCASSPQTGEPNTEAFFGQGTRLTVV.

This clone showed up just a few times. The chain is built from TRBV13 and TRBJ1-1; 9 bases fit TRBD1. Germline values: CDR1 PRHDT, CDR2 FYEKMQ (reference sequence). This CDR3 region has 15 residues. The V gene end was trimmed by 5 bases and the J gene end by 0 bases; junction bases not matched to a gene: 4. The CDR3 loop reads CASSPGQGMNTEAFF. The CDR3 nucleotides read TGTGCCAGCAGCCCCGGACAGGGGATGAACACTGAAGCTTTCTTT.

This chain links TRBV12-5 with TRBJ2-1; maybe TRBD1 (6 bases). This CDR3 has 15 residues. Germline values: CDR1 LGHNT, CDR2 FRNRAP. V lost 5 bases and J 7 bases, leaving 18 bases between the germline ends. CDR3 residues: CASGLFLQGINEQFF. In DNA, the CDR3 is TGTGCTAGTGGTCTCTTCCTTCAGGGGATTAATGAGCAGTTCTTC.

V usage is TRBV2 and J usage is TRBJ1-5, with 10 positions matching TRBD1. CDR1 is SNHLY and CDR2 is FYNNEI in the germline V gene. V lost 5 bases and J lost 0; bases outside the gene matches: 10. This CDR3 has 18 amino acids. CDR3 amino acids: CASSPGLGQGYSNQPQHF. The DNA for the CDR3 is TGTGCCAGCAGTCCCGGACTGGGACAGGGGTATAGCAATCAGCCCCAGCATTTT.

V gene TRBV28 combines with J gene TRBJ1-6; 10 bases are a match to TRBD1. J gave up 7 bases and V 10 bases, and 7 bases lay outside the gene matches. The germline V gene encodes CDR1 MDHEN and CDR2 SYDVKM. The CDR3 loop spans 14 amino acids. In DNA, the CDR3 is TGTGCCACCCTGACAGGGGGCGGGAATTCACCCCTCCACTTT. This sequence encodes CATLTGGGNSPLHF.

The chain uses TRBV15 and TRBJ2-7; TRBD2 agrees at 9 bases. Per the germline V gene, CDR1 is LNHNV and CDR2 is YYDKDF (reference sequence). V trimming: 1 base; J trimming: 2 bases; junction bases outside the gene matches: 9. The length of the CDR3 is 17 residues. The CDR3 loop reads CATSRVFGPSGTYEQYF. In DNA form, the CDR3 reads TGTGCCACCAGCAGAGTCTTTGGGCCTAGCGGGACCTACGAGCAGTACTTC.

DNA of the CDR3: TGTGCCAGCTTACCCGCCCGACAGGGGGTGAGGATTGAGTATAGCAATCAGCCCCAGCATTTT. Its translation: CASLPARQGVRIEYSNQPQHF. The V and J genes are TRBV28 and TRBJ1-5; 9 bases agree with TRBD1. CDR1 is MDHEN, CDR2 SYDVKM, per germline. CDR3 length: 21 residues. The V segment lost 8 bases and the J segment 0 bases; nucleotides outside the gene matches: 23.

The V and J genes are TRBV5-1 and TRBJ1-2, with TRBD1 matching 8 bases. Unmatched junction bases numbered 13, after V lost 4 bases and J lost 5 bases. CDR1 and CDR2 from the germline V gene are SGHRS and YFSETQ. CDR3 length: 16 amino acids. CDR3 coding DNA: TGCGCCAGCAGCCCGAGATGGGACAGGAGATCGTATGGCTACACCTTC. Encoded protein: CASSPRWDRRSYGYTF.

This sequence joins TRBV9 and TRBJ1-2; D call uncertain. Germline CDR1 is SGDLS and CDR2 is YYNGEE. The CDR3 covers 13 residues. Trimming left V 6 bases short and J 9 bases short, with 18 bases between. CDR3 region: CASTPGPYRCYTF. Here the CDR3 DNA reads TGTGCCAGCACCCCCGGTCCCTACCGATGCTACACCTTC. The full variable domain, completed using reference TRBV9 and TRBJ1-2, is DSGVTQTPKHLITATGQRVTLRCSPRSGDLSVYWYQQSLDQGLQFLIQYYNGEERAKGNILERFSAQQFPDLHSELNLSSLELGDSALYFCASTPGPYRCYTFGSGTRLTVV.

The J gene is TRBJ1-6, the V gene TRBV5-1, with D possibly TRBD1 on 5 matching bases. Germline CDR1 and CDR2: SGHRS and YFSETQ. The CDR3 is 19 amino acids. V shed 5 bases and J shed 0 bases, with 21 bases lying between them. The CDR3 spells CASRLRGIRGSSYNSPLHF. In DNA, the CDR3 is TGCGCCAGCAGACTTCGGGGCATTCGGGGGAGCTCCTATAATTCACCCCTCCACTTT.

V usage is TRBV9 and J usage is TRBJ1-1; D ambiguous. Looked up from germline, CDR1 is SGDLS and CDR2 is YYNGEE. Trimming cost V 4 bases and J 1 base, with 11 bases left between them. The CDR3 consists of 14 residues. The CDR3 nucleotides read TGTGCCAGCAGCCCATGTGAGAGGAACACTGAAGCTTTCTTT. It specifies CASSPCERNTEAFF.

This chain joins TRBV19 and TRBJ1-5, with 10 bases identical to TRBD1. The germline CDR1 and CDR2 sequences are LNHDA and SQIVND (reference sequence). V shed 9 bases and J 6 bases; nucleotides not matched to a gene: 8. The CDR3 totals 14 residues. The CDR3 sequence is CASRRDRGSQPQHF. The CDR3 bases are TGTGCCAGCCGCCGGGACAGGGGAAGTCAGCCCCAGCATTTT.

The rearrangement uses TRBV4-1 and TRBJ1-2; D gene uncertain. The germline V gene encodes CDR1 MGHRA and CDR2 YSYEKL. The V gene lost 0 bases and the J gene lost 8 bases, with 13 bases spanning the gap. The CDR3 loop spans 14 amino acids. CDR3 bases: TGCGCCAGCAGCCAAGAGGCCCAGTTGGGCGGCTACACCTTC. Translated, it gives CASSQEAQLGGYTF.

The chain employs TRBV9 and TRBJ1-2, with D tentatively TRBD1 (5 bases). Looked up from germline, CDR1 is SGDLS and CDR2 is YYNGEE. Between the trimmed V and J ends, which lost 0 bases and 6 bases, there was a span of 18 bases. This CDR3 contains 16 residues. CDR3 region: CASSVEQGLKSHGYTF. The DNA of the CDR3 is TGTGCCAGCAGCGTAGAGCAGGGCTTAAAGAGCCATGGCTACACCTTC. The full variable domain, completed using reference TRBV9 and TRBJ1-2, is DSGVTQTPKHLITATGQRVTLRCSPRSGDLSVYWYQQSLDQGLQFLIQYYNGEERAKGNILERFSAQQFPDLHSELNLSSLELGDSALYFCASSVEQGLKSHGYTFGSGTRLTVV.